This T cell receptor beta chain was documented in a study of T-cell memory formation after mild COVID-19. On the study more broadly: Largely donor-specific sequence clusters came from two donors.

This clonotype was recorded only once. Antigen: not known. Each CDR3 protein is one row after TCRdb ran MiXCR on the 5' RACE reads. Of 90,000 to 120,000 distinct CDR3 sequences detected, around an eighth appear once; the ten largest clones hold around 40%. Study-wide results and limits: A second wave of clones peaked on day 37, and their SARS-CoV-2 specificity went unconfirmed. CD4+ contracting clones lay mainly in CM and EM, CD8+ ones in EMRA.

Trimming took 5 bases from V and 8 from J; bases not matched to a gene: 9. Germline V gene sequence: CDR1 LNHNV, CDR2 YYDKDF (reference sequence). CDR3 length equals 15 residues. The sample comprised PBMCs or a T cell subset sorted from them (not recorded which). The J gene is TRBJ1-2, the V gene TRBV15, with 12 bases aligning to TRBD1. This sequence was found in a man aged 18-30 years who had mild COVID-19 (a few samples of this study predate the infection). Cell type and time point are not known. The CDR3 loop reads CATSGRDRGLRGYTF. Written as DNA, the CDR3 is TGTGCCACCAGCGGCCGGGACAGGGGGCTAAGGGGCTACACCTTC.